This passage covers 21 T cell receptor beta chains from one sample sequenced in a study of T cells after yellow fever vaccination. TCRdb passed the 5' RACE reads through MiXCR, listing each CDR3 protein once. The sample has approximately 330,000 distinct CDR3 sequences, 12% seen once. Sequencing used CD4+ T cells sorted from PBMCs, obtained 15 days after the yellow fever booster vaccination. The receptor source for this set is a man between 18 and 29 years old who received the YFV17D yellow fever vaccine.

The sample holds one count of this clonotype. The V call is TRBV7-2, the J call TRBJ2-2; TRBD2 is a possible D gene (6 bases). V was pared by 5 bases and J by 4 bases, with 20 bases between. The CDR3 length is 17 residues. CDR1 is SGHTA, CDR2 FQGNSA, per germline. The CDR3: CASSALGPGRGTGELFF. CDR3 DNA sequence: TGTGCCAGCAGCGCACTGGGACCGGGGCGGGGCACCGGGGAGCTGTTTTTT. Together with reference TRBV7-2 and TRBJ2-2, the CDR3 gives the full variable domain: GAGVSQSPSNKVTEKGKDVELRCDPISGHTALYWYRQSLGQGLEFLIYFQGNSAPDKSGLPSDRFSAERTGGSVSTLTIQRTQQEDSAVYLCASSALGPGRGTGELFFGEGSRLTVL.

This clonotype was observed many times. The chain links TRBV15 to TRBJ2-3; D uncertain. The V gene's germline CDR1 is LNHNV and CDR2 YYDKDF (reference sequence). The CDR3 has 15 residues. V was cut by 0 bases and J by 4 bases, with 11 bases left in between. The CDR3 sequence: CATSRDLAKADTQYF. In DNA, the CDR3 is TGTGCCACCAGCAGAGATCTGGCAAAGGCAGATACGCAGTATTTT.

This chain connects TRBV28 to TRBJ1-1; D remains unclear. V dropped 3 bases and J dropped 0 bases, with 11 bases sitting between them. The CDR3 contains 15 residues. Germline assignment: CDR1 MDHEN and CDR2 SYDVKM. The CDR3 DNA reads TGTGCCAGCAGTTTGGCAGCCTATTTGAACACTGAAGCTTTCTTT. Amino acids: CASSLAAYLNTEAFF.

This clonotype has just a few counts. The chain joins TRBV7-2 to TRBJ2-3; no definite D call. Per the germline V gene, CDR1 is SGHTA and CDR2 is FQGNSA. The CDR3 covers 15 residues. V gave up 2 bases and J gave up 2 bases, with 11 bases separating them. CDR3 region: CASSLIPVITDTQYF. The CDR3 nucleotides read TGTGCCAGCAGCTTAATTCCGGTGATCACAGATACGCAGTATTTT.

This chain links TRBV5-1 with TRBJ2-7; D not resolved. The V gene's germline CDR1 is SGHRS and CDR2 YFSETQ. V dropped 5 bases and J dropped 0 bases, with 12 bases sitting between them. CDR3 length: 14 residues. The CDR3 coding sequence is TGCGCCAGCAGGGGAACCGGAGCCTCCTACGAGCAGTACTTC. Translation: CASRGTGASYEQYF.

This clonotype has at least ten counts. This chain connects TRBV7-9 to TRBJ2-5; 8 positions match TRBD1. Germline values: CDR1 SEHNR, CDR2 FQNEAQ (reference sequence). CDR3 size: 15 residues. Losses at the gene ends were 10 bases for V and 2 bases for J; bases not matched to a gene: 12. CDR3 residues: CATCPGQAVQETQYF. The CDR3 DNA is TGTGCCACCTGCCCGGGACAGGCCGTTCAAGAGACCCAGTACTTC. The full variable domain, completed using reference TRBV7-9 and TRBJ2-5, is DTGVSQNPRHKITKRGQNVTFRCDPISEHNRLYWYRQTLGQGPEFLTYFQNEAQLEKSRLLSDRFSAERPKGSFSTLEIQRTEQGDSAMYLCATCPGQAVQETQYFGPGTRLLVL.

J is TRBJ2-7 and V is TRBV5-6, with 10 bases that match TRBD1. J was trimmed by 2 bases and V by 4 bases; bases with no gene match: 6. There are 15 residues in the CDR3. Germline V gene lookup returns CDR1 SGHDT and CDR2 YYEEEE. CDR3 residues: CASSRAGTGAYEQYV. In DNA form, the CDR3 reads TGTGCCAGCAGCCGGGCCGGGACAGGGGCCTACGAGCAGTACGTC.

This clonotype showed up many times. The rearrangement joins TRBV6-6 to TRBJ2-1, with no clear D. The CDR3 length is 15 residues. Trimming cost V 5 bases and J 0 bases, with 11 bases left between them. Per germline, CDR1 MNHNY and CDR2 SVGAGI (reference sequence). Here the CDR3 DNA reads TGTGCCAGCAGTCCGGGCCCTAGCTCCTACAATGAGCAGTTCTTC. Its translation: CASSPGPSSYNEQFF.

V is TRBV7-9 and J is TRBJ2-5, with a weak D call TRBD2 (7 bases). The CDR3 runs 18 residues. Trimming shortened V by 4 bases and J by 2 bases, and 23 bases separated the two germline ends. In germline, CDR1 is SEHNR, CDR2 FQNEAQ (reference sequence). CDR3 region: CASSSTSQGGAAQETQYF. Here the CDR3 DNA reads TGTGCCAGCAGCTCTACCTCCCAAGGGGGGGCAGCGCAAGAGACCCAGTACTTC.

About this clonotype itself: The CDR3 end shows no conserved phenylalanine or tryptophan, and so a read error is likely. This rearrangement joins TRBV4-2 to TRBJ2-7; D is undetermined. This CDR3 region has 10 residues. Per the germline V gene, CDR1 is LGHNA and CDR2 is YNFKEQ. V lost 8 bases, J lost 6 bases, and 8 bases lay in between. This CDR3 reads CASGGLEQYL. The CDR3 region has the DNA TGTGCCAGCGGCGGTCTCGAGCAGTACTTG.

This clonotype was counted a few times. The rearrangement uses TRBV25-1 and TRBJ2-1, with D perhaps TRBD1 or TRBD2 (5 bases each). V lost 2 bases, J lost 10 bases, and 18 bases lay in between. CDR1 and CDR2 (germline): MGHDK, SYGVNS. The CDR3 is 15 residues long. The CDR3 protein is CASSEQGTGRREQFF. The CDR3, as DNA: TGTGCCAGCAGTGAACAGGGAACGGGACGTAGGGAGCAGTTCTTC.

J is TRBJ2-3 and V is TRBV19; TRBD2 matches 10 bases. In germline, CDR1 is LNHDA, CDR2 SQIVND (reference sequence). The V and J ends lost 4 bases and 4 bases, in that order; junction bases with no gene match: 2. This CDR3 contains 14 residues. The CDR3 DNA follows: TGTGCCAGTAGTACCCTAGCGGGGGCAGATACGCAGTATTTT. It is translated as CASSTLAGADTQYF.

At least ten counts were recorded for this clonotype. Mismatch with germline at one junction end may stem from a read error. The V and J genes are TRBV7-2 and TRBJ1-5, with a tentative D call TRBD1 (6 bases). From germline, CDR1 is SGHTA and CDR2 FQGNSA. This CDR3 contains 14 residues. CDR3 residues: CASSSRGGNQPQHF. CDR3 nucleotides: TGCGCCAGCAGCAGCAGGGGTGGAAATCAGCCCCAGCATTTT.

In this sample, this clonotype turned up a few times. The chain uses TRBV4-1 and TRBJ2-3; possible D gene TRBD1, 5 bases. This CDR3 contains 18 residues. V was clipped by 3 bases and J by 2 bases, with 21 bases between them. Germline V gene sequence: CDR1 MGHRA, CDR2 YSYEKL. This CDR3 reads CASSHGLIRQGYTDTQYF. The CDR3 DNA sequence: TGCGCCAGCAGCCACGGTCTTATTCGGCAGGGTTACACAGATACGCAGTATTTT.

This clonotype was picked up a small number of times. V and J are TRBV27 and TRBJ2-3; 14 bases are a match to TRBD2. Germline trimming cut 4 bases from V and 8 bases from J; bases unmatched to any gene: 5. The CDR3 contains 15 residues. Looked up from germline, CDR1 is MNHEY and CDR2 is SMNVEV (reference sequence). This CDR3 reads CASSSGLAGAITQYF. CDR3 coding DNA: TGTGCCAGCAGTTCGGGACTAGCGGGGGCCATTACGCAGTATTTT.

This clonotype was observed a few times. The V and J genes are TRBV7-8 and TRBJ2-2; 12 bases match TRBD1. Germline CDR1 is SGHVS and CDR2 is FQNEAQ. The CDR3 is 18 residues long. J was trimmed by 0 bases and V by 5 bases; bases with no gene match: 7. The CDR3 loop is CASSLRDRGQSNTGELFF. Here the CDR3 DNA reads TGTGCCAGCAGCCTCCGGGACAGGGGGCAGTCGAACACCGGGGAGCTGTTTTTT.

This clonotype turned up a few times. This chain uses TRBV20-1 with TRBJ1-2; maybe TRBD1 (5 bases). Germline V gives CDR1 DFQATT, CDR2 SNEGSKA (reference sequence). V was shortened by 0 bases and J by 3 bases, with 5 bases between the two germline ends. The length of the CDR3 is 12 residues. CDR3 amino acids: CSAREGDYGYTF. CDR3 in DNA: TGCAGTGCTAGAGAAGGGGACTATGGCTACACCTTC.

The sample holds one count of this clonotype. A much bigger clone sits one base away, suggesting this may be a read error. The chain links TRBV3-1 to TRBJ2-6, with D possibly matching TRBD1 (5 bases). The germline CDR1 and CDR2 sequences are LGHDT and YNNKEL (reference sequence). The CDR3 is made up of 14 amino acids. The CDR3 here is CASSLSDGAYVLTF. The DNA of the CDR3 is TGTGCCAGCAGCCTCAGCGATGGGGCCTACGTCCTGACTTTC.

This clonotype showed up just a few times. In DNA, the CDR3 is TGTGCCAGCAGCCAACGGCAGCCTTCGTTTGGGAACACCGGGGAGCTGTTTTTT. It codes for CASSQRQPSFGNTGELFF. The V call is TRBV4-2, the J call TRBJ2-2; D remains ambiguous. The V and J ends lost 2 bases and 1 base respectively, with 17 bases between them. The CDR3 is 18 residues long. CDR1 LGHNA and CDR2 YNFKEQ come from the germline V gene.

The chain recombines TRBV28 with TRBJ2-7; unclear D gene. Germline CDR1 is MDHEN and CDR2 is SYDVKM. Between the trimmed V and J ends, which lost 4 bases and 6 bases, there was a span of 10 bases. CDR3 length: 12 amino acids. In nucleotides, the CDR3 is TGTGCCAGCAGTTCCGTAATAACCGAGCAGTACGTC. This translates into CASSSVITEQYV.

This clonotype was observed many times. The chain combines TRBV20-1 with TRBJ1-5; D gene uncertain. Trimming pared 2 bases from V and 6 bases from J, leaving 8 bases between. The CDR3 sequence is 12 residues long. Germline CDR1 is DFQATT and CDR2 is SNEGSKA (reference sequence). CDR3 amino acids: CSARPRLQPQHF. CDR3 nucleotide sequence: TGCAGTGCTAGACCCCGACTTCAGCCCCAGCATTTT.